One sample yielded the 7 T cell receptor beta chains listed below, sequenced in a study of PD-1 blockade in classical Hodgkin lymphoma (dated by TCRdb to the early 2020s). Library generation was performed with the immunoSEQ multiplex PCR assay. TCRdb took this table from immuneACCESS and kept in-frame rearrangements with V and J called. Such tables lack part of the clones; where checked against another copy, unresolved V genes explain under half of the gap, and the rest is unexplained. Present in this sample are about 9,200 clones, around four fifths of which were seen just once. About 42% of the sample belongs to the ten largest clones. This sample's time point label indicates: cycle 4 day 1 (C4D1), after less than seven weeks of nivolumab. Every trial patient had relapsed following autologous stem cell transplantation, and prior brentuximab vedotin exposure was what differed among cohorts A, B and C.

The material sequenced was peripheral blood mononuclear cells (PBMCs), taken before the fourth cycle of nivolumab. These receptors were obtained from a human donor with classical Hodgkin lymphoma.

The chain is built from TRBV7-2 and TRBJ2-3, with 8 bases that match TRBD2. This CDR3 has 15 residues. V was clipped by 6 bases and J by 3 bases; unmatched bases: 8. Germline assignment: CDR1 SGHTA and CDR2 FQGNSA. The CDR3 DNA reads TGTGCCAGCAGAGTCGGGGGGGCCCGAACAGATACGCAGTATTTT. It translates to CASRVGGARTDTQYF.

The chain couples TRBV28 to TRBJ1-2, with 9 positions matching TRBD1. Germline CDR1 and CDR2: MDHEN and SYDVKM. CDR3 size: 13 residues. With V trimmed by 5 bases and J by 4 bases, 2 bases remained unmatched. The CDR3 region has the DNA TGTGCCAGCAGTCCGGGACAGGGCTATGGCTACACCTTC. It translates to CASSPGQGYGYTF.

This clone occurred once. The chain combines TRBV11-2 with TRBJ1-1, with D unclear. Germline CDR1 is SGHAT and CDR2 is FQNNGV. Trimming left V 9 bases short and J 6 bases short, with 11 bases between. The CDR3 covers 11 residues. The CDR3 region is CASAPQAEAFF. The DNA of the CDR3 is TGTGCCAGTGCGCCCCAGGCTGAAGCTTTCTTT.

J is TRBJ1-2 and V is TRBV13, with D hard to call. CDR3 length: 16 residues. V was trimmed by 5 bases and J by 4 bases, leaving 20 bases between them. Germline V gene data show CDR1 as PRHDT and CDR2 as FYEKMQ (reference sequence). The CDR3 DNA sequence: TGTGCCAGCAGCACAACCAGGACCGGCGAGACCTATGGCTACACCTTC. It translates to CASSTTRTGETYGYTF.

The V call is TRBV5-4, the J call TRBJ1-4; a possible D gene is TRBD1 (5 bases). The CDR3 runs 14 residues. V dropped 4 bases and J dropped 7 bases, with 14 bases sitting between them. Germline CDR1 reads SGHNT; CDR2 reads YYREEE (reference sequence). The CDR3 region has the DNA TGTGCCAGCAGCCCCCATGGGGGGAGTGAAAAACTGTTTTTT. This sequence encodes CASSPHGGSEKLFF.

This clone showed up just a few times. CDR3 amino acids: CAVDQDSSYNEQFF. The CDR3 region has the DNA TGTGCTGTGGACCAAGACAGCTCCTACAATGAGCAGTTCTTC. V is TRBV6-1 and J is TRBJ2-1; tentative D call: TRBD1 (5 bases). Germline-derived CDR1 and CDR2 are MNHNS and SASEGT. The CDR3 is 14 residues long.

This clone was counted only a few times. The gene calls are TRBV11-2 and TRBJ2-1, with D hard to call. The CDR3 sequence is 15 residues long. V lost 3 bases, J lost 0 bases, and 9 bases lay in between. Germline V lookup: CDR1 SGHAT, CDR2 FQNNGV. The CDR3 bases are TGTGCCAGCAGCTTGACGCCCTACTCCTACAATGAGCAGTTCTTC. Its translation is CASSLTPYSYNEQFF.